These 23 T cell receptor beta chains originate from one sample sequenced in a study of blood T cell dynamics during melanoma immunotherapy. Time point in this sample: week 3, after first cycle of checkpoint inhibitor. Clones were read by immunoSEQ multiplex PCR, and TCRdb kept only the in-frame ones, dropping some. The profile shows 800 or so clones, approximately 62% of them singletons. The source material was central memory CD8+ T cells from blood, sampled from a patient treated with checkpoint blockade. These receptors originate from a human donor with melanoma.

This clone was detected a few times. The chain employs TRBV6-1 and TRBJ1-1, with no clear D. CDR3 length: 12 amino acids. V shed 3 bases and J shed 7 bases, with 9 bases lying between them. Germline CDR1 is MNHNS and CDR2 is SASEGT. CDR3 amino acids: CASSDWASEAFF. The CDR3, as DNA: TGTGCCAGCAGTGACTGGGCGAGTGAAGCTTTCTTT.

The rearrangement uses TRBV6-4 and TRBJ2-3; 8 nucleotides agree with TRBD2. Germline CDR1 and CDR2: MRHNA and SNTAGT. The CDR3 is 16 amino acids. J gave up 4 bases and V 0 bases, and 6 bases lay outside the gene matches. The chain's CDR3 is CASSDSSGGQADTQYF. In DNA form, the CDR3 reads TGTGCCAGCAGTGACTCGTCGGGGGGGCAAGCAGATACGCAGTATTTT.

In nucleotides, the CDR3 is TGTGCCAGCAGTGAGGGCGGCTCGAGACAAGAGGAGCAGTTCTTC. Its protein product is CASSEGGSRQEEQFF. This rearrangement joins TRBV2 to TRBJ2-1, with unresolved D. The CDR3 spans 15 residues. V was cut by 3 bases and J by 10 bases, with 19 bases left in between. Germline lookup yields CDR1 SNHLY and CDR2 FYNNEI. Full variable domain (missing parts from reference TRBV2 and TRBJ2-1): EPEVTQTPSHQVTQMGQEVILRCVPISNHLYFYWYRQILGQKVEFLVSFYNNEISEKSEIFDDQFSVERPDGSNFTLKIRSTKLEDSAMYFCASSEGGSRQEEQFFGPGTRLTVL.

This clone was counted a few times. The chain joins TRBV4-1 to TRBJ1-2; D possibly corresponds to TRBD1 (6 bases). The CDR3 is made up of 14 amino acids. Looked up from germline, CDR1 is MGHRA and CDR2 is YSYEKL. V shed 4 bases and J shed 8 bases, with 17 bases lying between them. The CDR3 coding sequence is TGCGCCAGCAGCCTCGACAGGCTAACGGGGGGCTACACCTTC. Its protein product is CASSLDRLTGGYTF.

The gene calls are TRBV6-5 and TRBJ2-7; possibly TRBD1 for D (6 bases). The germline V gene encodes CDR1 MNHEY and CDR2 SVGAGI. The CDR3 runs 13 residues. Deletions cut 11 bases from V and 1 base from J, with 15 bases between. The CDR3 sequence: CAASKGGSYEQYF. The CDR3 bases are TGTGCCGCCTCCAAAGGGGGATCCTACGAGCAGTACTTC.

This clone appeared a few times. The chain uses TRBV15 and TRBJ2-7; 7 bases map to TRBD2. V gave up 3 bases and J gave up 3 bases; unmatched junction bases: 5. The CDR3 runs 14 residues. CDR1 is LNHNV and CDR2 is YYDKDF in the germline V gene (reference sequence). CDR3 sequence (DNA): TGTGCCACCAGCAGCGGACGCGGGGGCTACGAGCAGTACTTC. Translating it yields CATSSGRGGYEQYF.

This rearrangement joins TRBV6-4 to TRBJ1-1; D is ambiguous. Germline assignment: CDR1 MRHNA and CDR2 SNTAGT. The CDR3 spans 14 residues. V lost 0 bases and J lost 6, with 11 bases in between. CDR3 nucleotides: TGTGCCAGCAGTGACTCTGAGGGTGGGGCTGAAGCTTTCTTT. Translated: CASSDSEGGAEAFF.

The chain links TRBV11-3 to TRBJ1-2, with a weak D call TRBD1 (5 bases). Germline values: CDR1 SGHNT, CDR2 YENEEA. Between the trimmed V and J ends, which lost 3 bases and 2 bases, there was a span of 10 bases. The CDR3 runs 14 residues. The CDR3 DNA is TGTGCCAGCAGCTTTTCCGCAGGGAACTATGGCTACACCTTC. It codes for CASSFSAGNYGYTF.

V and J are TRBV9 and TRBJ2-3; tentative D call: TRBD2 (7 bases). This CDR3 comprises 14 residues. CDR1 SGDLS and CDR2 YYNGEE come from the germline V gene. Trimming removed 3 bases from V and 1 base from J, with 9 bases in between. CDR3 region: CASSGGGGTDTQYF. CDR3 sequence (DNA): TGTGCCAGCAGCGGGGGGGGCGGCACAGATACGCAGTATTTT.

CDR3 protein: CSVGEFLREQYF. In DNA, the CDR3 is TGCAGCGTTGGGGAATTCCTACGGGAGCAGTACTTC. This sequence joins TRBV29-1 and TRBJ2-7; D gene ambiguous. Trimming cost V 4 bases and J 7 bases, with 14 bases left between them. The CDR3 has 12 residues. Looked up from germline, CDR1 is SQVTM and CDR2 is ANQGSEA.

This clone was picked up a small number of times. V gene TRBV30 combines with J gene TRBJ2-7, with 7 nucleotides matching TRBD2. Germline CDR1 reads GTSNPN; CDR2 reads SVGIG (reference sequence). The CDR3 runs to 14 residues. The J segment lost 0 bases and the V segment lost 3 bases, leaving 5 bases of the junction unmatched. The CDR3 protein is CAWSERGLSYEQYF. The CDR3 DNA follows: TGTGCCTGGAGCGAGCGGGGTCTCTCCTACGAGCAGTACTTC.

The V and J genes are TRBV25-1 and TRBJ2-1; D is ambiguous. V was cut by 1 base and J by 7 bases, with 20 bases left in between. The CDR3 consists of 17 residues. CDR1 is MGHDK and CDR2 is SYGVNS in the germline V gene. CDR3 loop: CASSESPARTPVNEQFF. The DNA of the CDR3 is TGTGCCAGCAGTGAATCCCCCGCGCGAACACCCGTAAATGAGCAGTTCTTC.

The V call is TRBV6-1, the J call TRBJ2-5; D ambiguous. The CDR3 runs to 13 residues. V lost 5 bases to trimming and J lost 3 bases, with 10 bases between them. Germline CDR1 reads MNHNS; CDR2 reads SASEGT. The chain's CDR3 is CASSPDWEETQYF. CDR3 in DNA: TGTGCCAGCAGTCCCGACTGGGAAGAGACCCAGTACTTC.

CDR3 protein: CATRLGGGSGDTQYF. The CDR3 DNA reads TGTGCCACCAGACTTGGGGGGGGAAGTGGAGATACGCAGTATTTT. The chain is built from TRBV19 and TRBJ2-3, with 7 bases that match TRBD2. CDR3 length equals 15 residues. V lost 10 bases to trimming and J lost 5 bases; unmatched junction nucleotides: 15. The germline CDR1 and CDR2 sequences are LNHDA and SQIVND (reference sequence).

The chain employs TRBV28 and TRBJ2-3; D may be TRBD2 (6 bases). With 4 bases removed from V and 2 bases from J, the gap between germline ends came to 22 bases. The CDR3 has 18 amino acids. Looked up from germline, CDR1 is MDHEN and CDR2 is SYDVKM. CDR3 sequence reads: CASSSAGSGEWYTDTQYF. CDR3 nucleotide sequence: TGTGCCAGCAGTTCGGCCGGATCGGGGGAGTGGTACACAGATACGCAGTATTTT.

This clone was detected a few times. This chain joins TRBV4-1 and TRBJ2-3; 7 bases align to TRBD1. V trimming: 6 bases; J trimming: 2 bases; junction bases outside the gene matches: 8. CDR3 length equals 15 residues. Per the germline V gene, CDR1 is MGHRA and CDR2 is YSYEKL. As DNA, the CDR3 is TGCGCCAGCAGGAACCGGGACAGAATCACAGATACGCAGTATTTT. It codes for CASRNRDRITDTQYF.

Within the sample, this clone is large. V usage is TRBV2 and J usage is TRBJ2-5; possible D gene TRBD1, 6 bases. V lost 2 bases to trimming and J lost 3 bases, with 10 bases between them. The germline gives CDR1 SNHLY, CDR2 FYNNEI. The CDR3 runs 14 residues. The CDR3 DNA sequence: TGTGCCAGCAGTGAATGGACAGACAAAGAGACCCAGTACTTC. It translates to CASSEWTDKETQYF.

This clone showed up just a few times. The chain couples TRBV4-1 to TRBJ2-2; D possibly corresponds to TRBD1 (6 bases). This CDR3 is 15 amino acids long. Germline values: CDR1 MGHRA, CDR2 YSYEKL. V was shortened by 0 bases and J by 6 bases, with 11 bases between the two germline ends. For the CDR3, the DNA is TGCGCCAGCAGCCAAGACAGCAGGGGTCCCGGGGAGCTGTTTTTT. It translates to CASSQDSRGPGELFF.

The J gene is TRBJ2-2, the V gene TRBV19; 10 bases match TRBD2. Germline loops: CDR1 LNHDA, CDR2 SQIVND (reference sequence). The CDR3 loop spans 14 amino acids. V lost 6 bases, J lost 3 bases, and 1 base stayed unmatched. The CDR3 is CASRGLADTGELFF. The DNA for the CDR3 is TGTGCCAGTAGAGGACTAGCGGACACCGGGGAGCTGTTTTTT.

V is TRBV5-4 and J is TRBJ2-7; 14 bases fit TRBD2. The trim removed 7 bases at V and 5 bases at J, leaving 5 bases unmatched. CDR1 is SGHNT and CDR2 is YYREEE in the germline V gene (reference sequence). This CDR3 is 14 amino acids long. DNA for the CDR3: TGTGCCAGCTCGACTAGCGGGGGGGCGGACGAGCAGTACTTC. It codes for CASSTSGGADEQYF.

This rearrangement joins TRBV4-1 to TRBJ1-2, with D perhaps TRBD1 (6 bases). Germline CDR1 and CDR2: MGHRA and YSYEKL. The CDR3 extends over 14 amino acids. Trimming left V 4 bases short and J 8 bases short, with 17 bases between. As DNA, the CDR3 is TGCGCCAGCAGCCCCAGAGGGGGGCTAGAAGGCTACACCTTC. It specifies CASSPRGGLEGYTF.

The chain is built from TRBV7-6 and TRBJ1-1; tentative D call: TRBD1 (6 bases). Germline CDR1 SGHVS, CDR2 FNYEAQ. The V and J ends lost 5 bases and 7 bases respectively, with 11 bases between them. The CDR3 consists of 12 residues. CDR3 residues: CASSPTGYEAFF. The CDR3 DNA reads as TGTGCCAGCAGCCCTACAGGGTATGAAGCTTTCTTT.

The chain couples TRBV19 to TRBJ2-7, with D unresolved. The CDR3 is made up of 13 amino acids. Germline CDR1 reads LNHDA; CDR2 reads SQIVND (reference sequence). Trimming took 5 bases from V and 2 from J, leaving 10 bases between them. CDR3 sequence (DNA): TGTGCCAGTAGTCCCACGGGTACCTACGAGCAGTACTTC. Its translation is CASSPTGTYEQYF.